The 14 T cell receptor beta chains below all came from one sample that was sequenced in a study of T-cell reconstitution after alpha-beta-depleted transplantation in children. Researchers prepared the TCRbeta library using unique molecular identifiers, the study reports. TCRdb used MiXCR to reprocess the PCR reads, holding one entry per CDR3 protein. The table shows just under 350,000 distinct CDR3 sequences, with under 20% occurring only once. The input for sequencing was PBMCs, mostly from graft donor cells, taken 360 days after TCRalphabeta/CD19-depleted stem cell transplant. The receptors shown here come from a male patient under 10 years old who had a stem cell transplant for acute lymphoblastic leukemia, so the T cells may come from the graft donor.

This clonotype was seen many times. The J gene is TRBJ1-2, the V gene TRBV6-2 or TRBV6-3; a weak D match, TRBD1 (6 bases). The CDR3 length is 13 residues. Germline V gene lookup returns CDR1 MNHEY and CDR2 SVGEGT. Trimming cost V 6 bases and J 6 bases, with 14 bases left between them. CDR3 nucleotides: TGTGCCAGCAGACCCACAGGGATGGATGGCTACACCTTC. Its protein is CASRPTGMDGYTF.

This clonotype was seen at least ten times. This chain connects TRBV24-1 to TRBJ1-2; D unclear. Germline V gene lookup returns CDR1 KGHDR and CDR2 SFDVKD. The CDR3 is 16 residues long. V was cut by 1 base and J by 8 bases, with 19 bases left in between. The CDR3 DNA reads TGTGCCACCAGTGATTTTAAACTCGGCAGAGCGTTGGGCTACACCTTC. It specifies CATSDFKLGRALGYTF.

Only a few counts were recorded for this clonotype. The CDR3 region is CASSQDLPGGPEKTPGELFF. The CDR3 coding sequence is TGTGCCAGCAGCCAAGATCTTCCGGGAGGGCCGGAGAAAACACCCGGGGAGCTGTTTTTT. V gene TRBV14 combines with J gene TRBJ2-2, with 8 bases that match TRBD2. This CDR3 contains 20 residues. The germline V gene has CDR1 SGHDN and CDR2 FVKESK. With 0 bases clipped from V and 6 bases from J, the junction kept 18 bases outside the gene matches.

A few counts support this clonotype. V is TRBV10-3 and J is TRBJ1-1, with D tentatively TRBD1 (6 bases). Looked up from germline, CDR1 is ENHRY and CDR2 is SYGVKD. This CDR3 contains 13 residues. The ends were cut back, 4 bases at V and 4 bases at J, with 10 bases in the middle. The CDR3 here is CAISGRDTTEAFF. The CDR3 DNA reads TGTGCCATCAGTGGGCGGGACACCACTGAAGCTTTCTTT.

This clonotype has more than one count but fewer than ten. The chain links TRBV9 to TRBJ2-3, with D perhaps TRBD1 (5 bases). This CDR3 comprises 16 residues. From germline, CDR1 is SGDLS and CDR2 YYNGEE. The V end was cut by 0 bases, the J end by 1 base, with 12 bases between. CDR3 in DNA: TGTGCCAGCAGCGTAGGTGGGGCGGAAGGCACAGATACGCAGTATTTT. This translates into CASSVGGAEGTDTQYF.

This clonotype came up many times. The J gene is TRBJ1-5, the V gene TRBV7-9; a weak D match, TRBD1 (6 bases). CDR1 and CDR2 from the germline V gene are SEHNR and FQNEAQ (reference sequence). The CDR3 is made up of 15 amino acids. V was shortened by 0 bases and J by 3 bases, with 9 bases between the two germline ends. The CDR3 here is CASSLAGGLNQPQHF. CDR3 bases: TGTGCCAGCAGCTTAGCGGGGGGCCTCAATCAGCCCCAGCATTTT.

The chain couples TRBV2 to TRBJ1-1; 7 bases match TRBD1. V shed 6 bases and J 5 bases; nucleotides not matched to a gene: 3. The CDR3 is 12 amino acids. Germline V CDR1 and CDR2: SNHLY, FYNNEI. This chain's CDR3 is CASSRDRTEAFF. The CDR3 DNA follows: TGTGCCAGCAGCCGGGACAGAACTGAAGCTTTCTTT.

The chain has TRBV5-1 and TRBJ1-4; maybe TRBD1 (5 bases). Trimming removed 7 bases from V and 11 bases from J, with 12 bases in between. From germline, CDR1 is SGHRS and CDR2 YFSETQ. The CDR3 loop spans 11 amino acids. This CDR3 reads CASGIEGKLFF. Written as DNA, the CDR3 is TGCGCCAGCGGAATAGAGGGGAAACTGTTTTTT.

The chain uses TRBV19 and TRBJ1-1; 7 nucleotides align to TRBD1. Germline CDR1 LNHDA, CDR2 SQIVND (reference sequence). The junction had 6 bases not matched to a gene; V was cut back by 5 bases and J by 3 bases. CDR3 length: 14 residues. This CDR3 is CASSPTGMDTEAFF. The CDR3 nucleotides read TGTGCCAGTAGTCCGACAGGGATGGACACTGAAGCTTTCTTT.

This clonotype was counted many times. V and J are TRBV12-3 or TRBV12-4 and TRBJ1-1, with 8 bases fitting TRBD1. This CDR3 comprises 14 residues. J gave up 5 bases and V 6 bases, and 8 bases lay outside the gene matches. CDR3 sequence (DNA): TGTGCCAGCAGGGGTAACAGGGGGAGGACTGAAGCTTTCTTT. Its protein product is CASRGNRGRTEAFF.

The V call is TRBV18, the J call TRBJ2-2; TRBD1 matches at 7 bases. CDR1 and CDR2 from the germline V gene are KGHSH and LQKENI. CDR3 length equals 15 residues. V was pared by 8 bases and J by 0 bases, with 6 bases of the junction left unmatched. Here the CDR3 reads CASNTGATNTGELFF. CDR3 bases: TGTGCCAGCAACACAGGGGCGACGAACACCGGGGAGCTGTTTTTT.

V gene TRBV12-3 or TRBV12-4 combines with J gene TRBJ1-1; D not certain. V was pared by 2 bases and J by 1 base, with 5 bases between. This CDR3 is built from 13 residues. The CDR3 DNA follows: TGTGCCAGCAGTTTAAGACGGAACACTGAAGCTTTCTTT. Amino acids: CASSLRRNTEAFF.

The chain carries TRBV29-1 and TRBJ1-4; 7 nucleotides agree with TRBD1. The CDR3 spans 13 residues. CDR1 and CDR2 from the germline V gene are SQVTM and ANQGSEA. J was trimmed by 4 bases and V by 7 bases; bases with no gene match: 6. The CDR3 spells CSGVDRSNEKLFF. The CDR3, as DNA: TGCAGCGGCGTGGACAGGAGTAATGAAAAACTGTTTTTT. The full variable domain, its missing parts supplied by reference TRBV29-1 and TRBJ1-4, is SAVISQKPSRDICQRGTSLTIQCQVDSQVTMMFWYRQQPGQSLTLIATANQGSEATYESGFVIDKFPISRPNLTFSTLTVSNMSPEDSSIYLCSGVDRSNEKLFFGSGTQLSVL.

This clonotype was seen repeatedly, ten times or more. This sequence joins TRBV12-3 or TRBV12-4 and TRBJ2-2; tentative D call: TRBD2 (6 bases). Trimming pared 7 bases from V and 6 bases from J, leaving 18 bases between. CDR3 size: 15 residues. The CDR3 sequence: CASTPTGERSGELFF. Here the CDR3 DNA reads TGTGCCAGCACCCCCACGGGAGAGCGGTCCGGGGAGCTGTTTTTT.